Shown below are 8 T cell receptor beta chains from a single sample sequenced in a study of OX40 agonist ivuxolimab in advanced cancers. Data came from immunoSEQ multiplex PCR; TCRdb stores just in-frame clones and leaves some out. The sample lists roughly 24,000 clones, approximately 86% seen once, with under 9.5% in the top ten. The sample in question was CD4+ or CD8+ T cells sorted from blood, obtained in a trial of the OX40 agonist ivuxolimab. Every receptor here comes from an adult with an advanced solid tumor such as melanoma, head and neck, liver or kidney cancer.

The CDR3: CASRLAKRTRAYEQYF. The CDR3 DNA reads as TGTGCAAGTCGCTTAGCGAAAAGGACGAGAGCCTACGAGCAGTACTTC. The chain has TRBV12-2 and TRBJ2-7. TRBV12-2 is marked as a pseudogene. The CDR3 is 16 amino acids.

A word on this clone: Other DNA variants within this sample encode the same CDR3. The chain is built from TRBV27 and TRBJ1-5; perhaps TRBD1 as D (5 bases). CDR1 is MNHEY and CDR2 is SMNVEV in the germline V gene (reference sequence). V gave up 4 bases and J gave up 7 bases, with 8 bases separating them. CDR3 length equals 12 residues. The CDR3 nucleotides read TGTGCCAGCAGTTCCCAGGGCCAGCCCCAGCATTTT. Its protein product is CASSSQGQPQHF.

This clone was recorded only once. The chain has TRBV6-5 and TRBJ2-7; D is unclear. Germline CDR1 is MNHEY and CDR2 is SVGAGI. V lost 5 bases and J 0 bases, leaving 5 bases between the germline ends. The CDR3 loop spans 12 amino acids. CDR3 amino acids: CASSPSSYEQYF. CDR3 sequence (DNA): TGTGCCAGCAGTCCGAGCTCCTACGAGCAGTACTTC.

V gene TRBV7-9 combines with J gene TRBJ1-2, with a possible D match to TRBD1 (6 bases). V was trimmed by 5 bases and J by 2 bases, leaving 15 bases between them. The CDR3 has 15 residues. Germline CDR1 is SEHNR and CDR2 is FQNEAQ (reference sequence). The CDR3, as DNA: TGTGCCAGCAGCGTCGGGGGACAACGAAACTATGGCTACACCTTC. Its translation: CASSVGGQRNYGYTF.

The J gene is TRBJ1-5, the V gene TRBV28; possibly TRBD1 for D (5 bases). The CDR3 length is 17 residues. Germline V gives CDR1 MDHEN, CDR2 SYDVKM. With 2 bases removed from V and 0 bases from J, the gap between germline ends came to 14 bases. This chain's CDR3 is CASSLTLGGYSNQPQHF. CDR3 coding DNA: TGTGCCAGCAGTTTAACCTTGGGGGGGTATAGCAATCAGCCCCAGCATTTT.

This clone was seen a single time. The chain couples TRBV19 to TRBJ1-1, with TRBD1 as a possible D gene (5 bases). The germline gives CDR1 LNHDA, CDR2 SQIVND (reference sequence). This CDR3 is 14 amino acids long. Trimming removed 4 bases from V and 1 base from J, with 10 bases in between. Here the CDR3 DNA reads TGTGCCAGTAGTACCCGCAGGGAGAACACTGAAGCTTTCTTT. Translating it yields CASSTRRENTEAFF.

The V call is TRBV5-6, the J call TRBJ1-5; no reliable D call. Looked up from germline, CDR1 is SGHDT and CDR2 is YYEEEE. The CDR3 loop spans 14 amino acids. Trimming took off 0 bases at V and 7 bases at J, with 11 bases between the two ends. CDR3 protein: CASSLATSGQPQHF. CDR3 sequence (DNA): TGTGCCAGCAGCTTGGCCACCAGCGGGCAGCCCCAGCATTTT.

The chain carries TRBV19 and TRBJ2-1; 9 nucleotides line up with TRBD2. After removal of 3 bases from V and 10 bases from J, the junction contained 13 bases not matched to a gene. Per germline, CDR1 LNHDA and CDR2 SQIVND (reference sequence). CDR3 length: 16 residues. The CDR3 sequence: CASSISESGGLSEQFF. CDR3 nucleotides: TGTGCCAGTAGTATTTCCGAGAGCGGGGGGCTTTCAGAGCAGTTCTTC.